This T cell receptor (beta chain) emerged from a study of CD8 T cells in Susac syndrome. TCR beta sequencing covered blood CD8+ and CD4+ T cells. The CDR3 totals 11 residues. Trimming removed 3 bases at V and 3 bases at J, with 0 bases between. CDR1 is MNHNS, CDR2 SASEGT, per germline. Reverse transcription of about 0.45 to 1 ug RNA used random hexamers. TCR beta CDR3 was amplified by immunoSEQ multiplex PCR. This amplification extended across 54 Vbeta and 13 Jbeta segments. TCRdb analysed the immunoSEQ multiplex PCR reads with MiXCR anew, one entry per CDR3 protein. The sample has over 150,000 distinct CDR3 sequences, around 94% seen once. Points from the study as a whole: It was acknowledged by the study that relatively few individuals were included in its TCR sequencing and HLA analysis.

Notes on this clonotype: Its cognate antigen is unknown.

Material: CD4+ T cells from PBMCs. The chain recombines TRBV6-1 with TRBJ1-5; no clear D. The receptor was isolated from a human donor with Susac syndrome. The CDR3 loop reads CASSDNQPQHF. CDR3 nucleotides: TGTGCCAGCAGTGACAATCAGCCCCAGCATTTT.